These T cell receptor beta chains were read from a single sample in a study of vaccination and CD4 T cells after COVID-19. Their antigens remain unidentified. In TCRdb, the PCR reads were re-called with MiXCR into one record per CDR3 protein. The table has more than 15,000 distinct CDR3 sequences, around 31% seen once. The sample was cultured CD4+ T cells from blood. These receptors all come from a human donor with COVID-19. Both conserved end residues are part of each CDR3. The D gene is left open where the match is weak. Clone size is not always given. Where it is, it says once, few, many or a class for expanded clones.

CASSRDRGFHEQYF TGTGCCAGCAGCCGGGACAGGGGGTTCCACGAGCAGTACTTC TRBD1 TRBV7-9 . TRBJ2-7
CASSSPTSRADTQYF TGTGCCAGCAGCTCACCGACTAGCCGGGCAGATACGCAGTATTTT TRBD2 TRBV5-6 . TRBJ2-3
CATSDPTGLAFF TGTGCCACCAGTGACCCGACAGGGTTGGCTTTCTTT TRBD1 TRBV24-1 . TRBJ1-1
CASSIGVTRAGETQYF TGTGCCAGCAGCATTGGGGTGACGCGAGCCGGGGAGACCCAGTACTTC . TRBV12-3/TRBV12-4 . TRBJ2-5
CASSGGGAGETQYF TGTGCCAGCAGTGGGGGGGGCGCGGGAGAGACCCAGTACTTC . TRBV27 . TRBJ2-5
CASSSTTRQVTIYF TGTGCCAGCAGCTCAACGACCCGGCAGGTCACCATATATTTT . TRBV7-2 few TRBJ1-3
CATSDSRVRPETQYF TGTGCCACCAGTGATTCCAGGGTTAGGCCAGAGACCCAGTACTTC . TRBV24-1 few TRBJ2-5
CASSWRGSGNEQFF TGCGCCAGCAGCTGGAGGGGCTCTGGTAATGAGCAGTTCTTC . TRBV5-1 . TRBJ2-1
CSARGRTEQGQPQHF TGCAGTGCTAGAGGACGGACAGAGCAGGGTCAGCCCCAGCATTTT . TRBV20-1 . TRBJ1-5
CASSIAGTGGYGYTF TGTGCCAGTAGTATAGCCGGAACAGGGGGCTATGGCTACACCTTC TRBD1 TRBV19 . TRBJ1-2